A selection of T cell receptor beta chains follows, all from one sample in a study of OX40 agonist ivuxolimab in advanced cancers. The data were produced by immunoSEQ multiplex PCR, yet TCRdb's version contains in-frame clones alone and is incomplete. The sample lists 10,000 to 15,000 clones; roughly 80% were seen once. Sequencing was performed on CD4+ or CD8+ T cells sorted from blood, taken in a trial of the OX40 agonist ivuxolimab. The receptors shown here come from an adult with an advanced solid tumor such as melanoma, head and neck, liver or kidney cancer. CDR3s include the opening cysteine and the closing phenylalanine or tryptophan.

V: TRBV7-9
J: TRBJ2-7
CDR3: CASSLMPRDEQYF

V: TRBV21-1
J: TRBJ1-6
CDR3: CASSKRWRPYGSYNSPLHF

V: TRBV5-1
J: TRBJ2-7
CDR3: CASSFKRTYEQYF

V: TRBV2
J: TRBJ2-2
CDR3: CASRSSPNTGELFF

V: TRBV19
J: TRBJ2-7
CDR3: CASSIGQGRTYEQYF

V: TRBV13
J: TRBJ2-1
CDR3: CASSRNGDEQFF

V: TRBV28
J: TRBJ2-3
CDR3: CASRVTGTGSTDTQYF

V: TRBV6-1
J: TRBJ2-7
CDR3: CASSVGGSSYEQYF

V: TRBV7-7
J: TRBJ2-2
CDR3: CASSLVGTGDPGELFF

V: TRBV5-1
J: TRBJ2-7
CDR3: CASSLRTSGFYEQYF

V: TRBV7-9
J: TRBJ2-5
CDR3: CASSLPGQGMETQYF

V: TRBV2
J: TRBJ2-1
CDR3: CASSEVAGGPNEQFF

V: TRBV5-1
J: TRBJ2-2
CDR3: CASSLGQSYTGELFF

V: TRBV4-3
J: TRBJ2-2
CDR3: CASSQDWSGRATGELFF

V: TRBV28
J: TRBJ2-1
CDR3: CASSSRTSGGYNEQFF

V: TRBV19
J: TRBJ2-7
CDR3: CASSTSQGGPYEQYF

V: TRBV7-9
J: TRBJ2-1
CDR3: CASSLKAGGRNEQFF

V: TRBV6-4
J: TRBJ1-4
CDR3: CASSYGETNEKLFF

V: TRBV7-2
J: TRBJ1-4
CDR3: CASSLWGENEKLFF

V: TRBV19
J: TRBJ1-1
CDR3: CASSRARNTEAFF

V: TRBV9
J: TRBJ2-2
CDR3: CASSALSNTGELFF

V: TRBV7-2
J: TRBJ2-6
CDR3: CASSPIVRQSRANVLTF

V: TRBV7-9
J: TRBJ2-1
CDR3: CASSSPIAGNNEQFF

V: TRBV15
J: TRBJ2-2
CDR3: CATSTKGLANTGELFF

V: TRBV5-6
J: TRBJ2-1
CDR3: CASSSPLELQNEQFF

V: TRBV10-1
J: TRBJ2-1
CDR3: CASSGEWTGQNEQFF

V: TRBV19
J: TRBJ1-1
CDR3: CASSIGPREDTEAFF

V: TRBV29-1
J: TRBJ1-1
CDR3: CSVVLETSYTEAFF

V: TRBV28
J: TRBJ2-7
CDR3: CASSSLGESSYEQYF

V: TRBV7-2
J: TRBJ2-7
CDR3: CASSLGLAETYEQYF

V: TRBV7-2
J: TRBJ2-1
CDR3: CASSERGMESYQFF

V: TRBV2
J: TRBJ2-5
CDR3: CASDPLRETQYF

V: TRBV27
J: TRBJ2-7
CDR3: CASSFQNRANYEQYF

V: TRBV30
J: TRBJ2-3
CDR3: CAWAGGTDTQYF

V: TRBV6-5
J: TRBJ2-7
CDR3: CASSYGDSSYEQYF

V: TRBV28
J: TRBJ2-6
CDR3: CASSFWETGELSGANVLTF

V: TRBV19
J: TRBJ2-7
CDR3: CASSIALAGAYEQYF

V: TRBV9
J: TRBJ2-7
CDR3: CASSVSQGARYEQYF

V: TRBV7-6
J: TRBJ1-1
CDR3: CASTPGQIPLNTEAFF

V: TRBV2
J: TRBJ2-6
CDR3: CASSAAGANVLTF

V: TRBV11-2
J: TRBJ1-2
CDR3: CASSRDYGYTF

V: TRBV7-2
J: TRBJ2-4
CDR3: CASSLGEGDISGF